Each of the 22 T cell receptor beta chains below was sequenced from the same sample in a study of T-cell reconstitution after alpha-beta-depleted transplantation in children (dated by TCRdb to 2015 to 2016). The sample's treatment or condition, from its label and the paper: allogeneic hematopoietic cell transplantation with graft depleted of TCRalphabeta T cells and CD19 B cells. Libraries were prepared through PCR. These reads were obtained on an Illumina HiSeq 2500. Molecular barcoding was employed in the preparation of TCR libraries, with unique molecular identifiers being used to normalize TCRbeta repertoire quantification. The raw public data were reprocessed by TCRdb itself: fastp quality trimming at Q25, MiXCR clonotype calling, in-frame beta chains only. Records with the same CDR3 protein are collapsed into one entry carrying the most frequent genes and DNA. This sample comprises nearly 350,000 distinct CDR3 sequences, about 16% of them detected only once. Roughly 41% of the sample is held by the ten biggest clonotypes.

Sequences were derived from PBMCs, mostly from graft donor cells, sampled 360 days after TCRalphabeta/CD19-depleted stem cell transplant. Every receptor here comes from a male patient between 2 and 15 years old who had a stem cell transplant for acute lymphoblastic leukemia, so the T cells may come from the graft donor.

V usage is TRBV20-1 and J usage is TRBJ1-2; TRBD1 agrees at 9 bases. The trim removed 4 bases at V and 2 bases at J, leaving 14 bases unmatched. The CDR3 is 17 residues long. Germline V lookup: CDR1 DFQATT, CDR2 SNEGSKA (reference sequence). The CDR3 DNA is TGCAGTGCTACGACGCTACAGGGGGCCATTTCCAACTATGGCTACACCTTC. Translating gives CSATTLQGAISNYGYTF.

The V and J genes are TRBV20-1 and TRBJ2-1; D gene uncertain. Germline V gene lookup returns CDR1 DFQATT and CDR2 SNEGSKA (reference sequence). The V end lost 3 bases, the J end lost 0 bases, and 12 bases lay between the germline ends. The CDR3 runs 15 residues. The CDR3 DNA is TGCAGTGCTAGGGCTATCGTCAGCTCCTACAATGAGCAGTTCTTC. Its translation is CSARAIVSSYNEQFF.

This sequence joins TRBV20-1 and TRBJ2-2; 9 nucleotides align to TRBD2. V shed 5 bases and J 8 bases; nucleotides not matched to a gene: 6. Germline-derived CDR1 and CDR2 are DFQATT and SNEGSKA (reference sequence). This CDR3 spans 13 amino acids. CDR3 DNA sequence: TGCAGTGCTTATAGCGGGAGCTCTGGGGAGCTGTTTTTT. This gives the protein CSAYSGSSGELFF.

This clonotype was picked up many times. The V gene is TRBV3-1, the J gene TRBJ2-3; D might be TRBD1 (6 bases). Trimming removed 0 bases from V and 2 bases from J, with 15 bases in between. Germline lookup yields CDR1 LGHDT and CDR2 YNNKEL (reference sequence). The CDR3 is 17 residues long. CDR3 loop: CASSQDRGQIFTDTQYF. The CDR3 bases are TGTGCCAGCAGCCAAGATCGAGGACAGATTTTCACAGATACGCAGTATTTT.

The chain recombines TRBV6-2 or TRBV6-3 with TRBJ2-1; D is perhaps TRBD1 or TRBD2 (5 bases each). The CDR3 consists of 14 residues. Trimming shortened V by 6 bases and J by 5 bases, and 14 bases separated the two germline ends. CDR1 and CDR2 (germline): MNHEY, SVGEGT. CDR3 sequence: CASSTSGAHNEQFF. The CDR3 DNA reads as TGTGCCAGCAGCACCTCCGGGGCTCACAATGAGCAGTTCTTC.

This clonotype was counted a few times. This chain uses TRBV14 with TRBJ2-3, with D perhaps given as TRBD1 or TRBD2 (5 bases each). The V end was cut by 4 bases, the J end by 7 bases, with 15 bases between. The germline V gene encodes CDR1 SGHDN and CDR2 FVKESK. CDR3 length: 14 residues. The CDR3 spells CASSRWDRGYTQYF. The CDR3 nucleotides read TGTGCCAGCAGCCGTTGGGACCGCGGTTATACGCAGTATTTT.

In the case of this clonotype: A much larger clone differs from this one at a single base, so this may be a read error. The CDR3 DNA is TGTGCCAGCAGCTTGGGATTCATAGGGCAAGGCACCGGGGAGCTGTTTTTT. This gives the protein CASSLGFIGQGTGELFF. The chain links TRBV7-6 to TRBJ2-2, with no clear D. CDR3 length: 17 residues. Per germline, CDR1 SGHVS and CDR2 FNYEAQ. Between the trimmed V and J ends, which lost 3 bases and 4 bases, there was a span of 18 bases.

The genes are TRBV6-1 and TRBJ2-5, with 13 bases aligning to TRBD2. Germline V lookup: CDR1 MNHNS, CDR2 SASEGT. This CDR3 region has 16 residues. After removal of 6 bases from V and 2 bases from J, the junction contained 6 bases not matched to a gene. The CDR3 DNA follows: TGTGCCAGCAGGGCGACTAGCGGGAGGCTACAAGAGACCCAGTACTTC. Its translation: CASRATSGRLQETQYF.

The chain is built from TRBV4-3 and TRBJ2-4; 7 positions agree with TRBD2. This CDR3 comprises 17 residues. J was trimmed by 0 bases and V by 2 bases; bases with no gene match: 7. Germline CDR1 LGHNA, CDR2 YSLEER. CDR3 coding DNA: TGCGCCAGCAGCCAAAGCCAGACTAGCCTAGCCAAAAACATTCAGTACTTC. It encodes CASSQSQTSLAKNIQYF.

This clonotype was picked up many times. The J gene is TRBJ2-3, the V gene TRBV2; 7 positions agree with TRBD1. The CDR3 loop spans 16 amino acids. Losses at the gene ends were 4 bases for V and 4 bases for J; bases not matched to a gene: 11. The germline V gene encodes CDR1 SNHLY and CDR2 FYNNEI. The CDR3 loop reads CASSVTRDRSPDTQYF. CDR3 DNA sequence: TGTGCCAGCAGTGTAACCCGGGACAGAAGCCCAGATACGCAGTATTTT. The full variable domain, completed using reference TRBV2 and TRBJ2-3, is EPEVTQTPSHQVTQMGQEVILRCVPISNHLYFYWYRQILGQKVEFLVSFYNNEISEKSEIFDDQFSVERPDGSNFTLKIRSTKLEDSAMYFCASSVTRDRSPDTQYFGPGTRLTVL.

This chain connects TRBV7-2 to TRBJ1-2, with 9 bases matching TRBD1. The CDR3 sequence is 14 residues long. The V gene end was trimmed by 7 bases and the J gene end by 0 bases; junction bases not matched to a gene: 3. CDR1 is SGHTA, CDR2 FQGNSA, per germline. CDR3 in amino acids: CASIQGATNYGYTF. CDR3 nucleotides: TGTGCCAGCATACAGGGGGCCACTAACTATGGCTACACCTTC.

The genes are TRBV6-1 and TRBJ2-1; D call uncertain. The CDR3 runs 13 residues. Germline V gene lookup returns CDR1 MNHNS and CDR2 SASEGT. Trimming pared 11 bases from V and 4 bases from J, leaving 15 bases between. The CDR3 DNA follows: TGTGCCCTCGGACCGCCTTTTTACAATGAGCAGTTCTTC. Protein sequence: CALGPPFYNEQFF.

CDR3 bases: TGTGCCACCAGCAGAGCCGGGCCTAGCTCCTACAATGAGCAGTTCTTC. This gives the protein CATSRAGPSSYNEQFF. This sequence joins TRBV15 and TRBJ2-1; no clear D gene. CDR3 size: 16 residues. The V gene lost 1 base and the J gene lost 0 bases, with 10 bases spanning the gap. Germline V lookup: CDR1 LNHNV, CDR2 YYDKDF (reference sequence). Filled out from reference TRBV15 and TRBJ2-1, the complete variable domain reads DAMVIQNPRYQVTQFGKPVTLSCSQTLNHNVMYWYQQKSSQAPKLLFHYYDKDFNNEADTPDNFQSRRPNTSFCFLDIRSPGLGDTAMYLCATSRAGPSSYNEQFFGPGTRLTVL.

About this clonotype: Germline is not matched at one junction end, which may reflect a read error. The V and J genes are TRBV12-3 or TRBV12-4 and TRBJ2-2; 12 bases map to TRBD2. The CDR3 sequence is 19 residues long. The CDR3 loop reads CTSSFDLTSGRDNTGELFF. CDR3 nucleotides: TGTACCAGCAGTTTCGACCTGACTAGCGGGAGAGATAACACCGGGGAGCTGTTTTTT.

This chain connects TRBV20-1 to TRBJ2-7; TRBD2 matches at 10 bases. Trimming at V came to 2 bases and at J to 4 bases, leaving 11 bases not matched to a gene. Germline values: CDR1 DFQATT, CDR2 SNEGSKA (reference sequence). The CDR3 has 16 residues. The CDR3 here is CSARSGLAGGFYEQYF. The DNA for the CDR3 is TGCAGTGCTAGATCCGGATTAGCGGGAGGTTTTTACGAGCAGTACTTC.

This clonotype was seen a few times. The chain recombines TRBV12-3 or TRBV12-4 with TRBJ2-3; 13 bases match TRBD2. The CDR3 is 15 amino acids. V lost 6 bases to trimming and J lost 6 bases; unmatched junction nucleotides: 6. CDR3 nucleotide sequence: TGTGCCAGCAGGACCGGACTAGCGGGAGTGGATACGCAGTATTTT. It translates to CASRTGLAGVDTQYF.

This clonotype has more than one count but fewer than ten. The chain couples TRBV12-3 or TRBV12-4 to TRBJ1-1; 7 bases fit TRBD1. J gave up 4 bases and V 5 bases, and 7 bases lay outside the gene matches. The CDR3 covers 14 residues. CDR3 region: CASSQDRVGTEAFF. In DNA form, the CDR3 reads TGTGCCAGCAGTCAAGACAGGGTTGGCACTGAAGCTTTCTTT.

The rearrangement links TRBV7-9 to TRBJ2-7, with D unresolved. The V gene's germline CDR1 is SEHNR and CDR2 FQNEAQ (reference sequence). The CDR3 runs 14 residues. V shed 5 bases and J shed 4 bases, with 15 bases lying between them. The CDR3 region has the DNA TGTGCCAGCAGCCCCTCGACCAGCCCATACGAGCAGTACTTC. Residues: CASSPSTSPYEQYF.

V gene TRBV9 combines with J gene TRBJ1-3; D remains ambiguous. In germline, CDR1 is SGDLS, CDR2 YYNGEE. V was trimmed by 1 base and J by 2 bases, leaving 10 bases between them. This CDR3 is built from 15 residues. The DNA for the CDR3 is TGTGCCAGCAGCGTAAGCGGCCAGCCTGGAAACACCATATATTTT. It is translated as CASSVSGQPGNTIYF.

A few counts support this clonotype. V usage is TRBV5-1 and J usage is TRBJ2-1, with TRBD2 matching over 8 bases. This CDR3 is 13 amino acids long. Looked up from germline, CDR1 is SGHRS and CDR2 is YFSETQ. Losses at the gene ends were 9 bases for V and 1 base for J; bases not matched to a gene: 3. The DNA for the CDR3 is TGCGCCACGAGCGGGAGATCCTACAATGAGCAGTTCTTC. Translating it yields CATSGRSYNEQFF.

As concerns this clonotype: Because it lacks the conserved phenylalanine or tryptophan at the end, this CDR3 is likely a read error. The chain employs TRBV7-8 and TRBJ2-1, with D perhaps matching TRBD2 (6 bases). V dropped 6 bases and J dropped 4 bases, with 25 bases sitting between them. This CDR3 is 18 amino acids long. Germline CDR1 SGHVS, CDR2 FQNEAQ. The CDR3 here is CASRGAPMLLEGYNEQFY. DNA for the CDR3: TGTGCCAGCAGGGGCGCGCCGATGCTGCTGGAGGGGTACAATGAGCAGTTCTAC.

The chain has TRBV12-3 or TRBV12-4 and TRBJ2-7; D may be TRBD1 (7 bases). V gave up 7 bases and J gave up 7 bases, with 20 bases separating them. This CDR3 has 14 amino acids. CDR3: CASTLGGQPREQYF. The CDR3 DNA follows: TGTGCCAGCACCCTGGGGGGACAGCCCCGGGAGCAGTACTTC.